This T cell receptor (beta chain) is from a study of blood T cell repertoires in COVID-19. Overall study: Donors in the United States, Italy and Spain gave samples during acute or convalescent COVID-19. From T cells, B-cell-depleted T cells, or PBMCs came the material, which was cDNA or gDNA.

Seattle patient enrollment occurred during active infection, with longitudinal follow-up thereafter. As processed by the authors: Quantification of nucleated cells was approximated via reference gene primer amplification. Method: immunoSEQ multiplex PCR; TCRdb's copy keeps in-frame clones and lacks some. The V and J calls and clone size are taken from that table; D and trimming were inferred from the DNA. The repertoire includes about 350,000 clones, approximately 86% of them detected once, and roughly 7.1% sits in the top ten. The CDR3 spans 15 residues. CDR1 and CDR2 from the germline V gene are LNHDA and SQIVND (reference sequence). V gave up 2 bases and J gave up 3 bases; unmatched junction bases: 2.

This receptor was obtained from a woman between 55 and 75 years old with COVID-19, enrolled during active disease. The sequencing sample was made of peripheral blood. The chain couples TRBV19 to TRBJ2-2, with 8 positions matching TRBD1. Here the CDR3 DNA reads TGTGCCAGTAGTATACTGACAGGGGACACCGGGGAGCTGTTTTTT. This encodes CASSILTGDTGELFF. The complete variable domain, with remaining parts taken from reference TRBV19 and TRBJ2-2, reads DGGITQSPKYLFRKEGQNVTLSCEQNLNHDAMYWYRQDPGQGLRLIYYSQIVNDFQKGDIAEGYSVSREKKESFPLTVTSAQKNPTAFYLCASSILTGDTGELFFGEGSRLTVL.